The clone carrying this T cell receptor beta chain was seen a few times. The data are from a study of neoadjuvant anti-PD-1 for oral cavity cancer. Clones were read by immunoSEQ multiplex PCR, and TCRdb kept only the in-frame ones, dropping some. The sample holds 55,000 to 80,000 clones; 80% to 90% are singletons and the top ten take 2.5% to 3%. This CDR3 comprises 16 residues. Germline trimming cut 3 bases from V and 6 bases from J; bases unmatched to any gene: 7. Germline CDR1 SGHTA, CDR2 FQGTGA. Time point meaning: after neoadjuvant nivolumab, at surgical resection. This TCR was recovered from a person aged 40 to 85 with oral cavity squamous cell carcinoma. The material was PBMCs, obtained after nivolumab (anti-PD-1) treatment. This chain links TRBV7-3 with TRBJ2-2, with 10 bases lining up with TRBD2. CDR3 DNA: TGTGCCAGCAGCTTTGCTAGCGGGAGATTTGCCGGGGAGCTGTTTTTT. This translates into CASSFASGRFAGELFF.